A selection of T cell receptor beta chains follows, all from one sample in a study of cytomegalovirus exposure and HLA in healthy donors. The data were produced by immunoSEQ multiplex PCR, yet TCRdb's version contains in-frame clones alone and is incomplete. This sample has some 200,000 clones; approximately 78% occur once, and the top ten carry approximately 0.74%. Sequences were obtained from PBMCs. Receptor source: a woman aged 18-29 years in good health and CMV-seronegative. Each CDR3 is given with its conserved first and last residue. Fields, in order: CDR3 protein, CDR3 DNA, J gene, D gene, V gene, clone size. The D gene is left open where the match is weak. Part of the rows lack a size; the others show once, few, many or a class for expanded clones.

CDR3aa: CSGTTGGRAEAFF
CDR3nt: TGCAGCGGTACTACAGGGGGCAGAGCTGAAGCTTTCTTT
j_gene: TRBJ1-1
d_gene: TRBD1
v_gene: TRBV29-1
abundance: few

CDR3aa: CASSTPGGPYEQYF
CDR3nt: TGTGCCAGCAGTACGCCGGGAGGGCCTTACGAGCAGTACTTC
j_gene: TRBJ2-7
d_gene: TRBD2
v_gene: TRBV6-5
abundance: -

CDR3aa: CASSLVTGGWTEAFF
CDR3nt: TGTGCCAGCAGCTTAGTCACGGGAGGGTGGACTGAAGCTTTCTTT
j_gene: TRBJ1-1
d_gene: -
v_gene: TRBV7-9
abundance: few

CDR3aa: CASSPETGLDGYTF
CDR3nt: TGTGCCAGCTCACCTGAGACAGGGTTGGATGGCTACACCTTC
j_gene: TRBJ1-2
d_gene: TRBD1
v_gene: TRBV18
abundance: -

CDR3aa: CASRSSSGRVDTQYF
CDR3nt: TGTGCCAGTAGAAGTAGTAGCGGGAGGGTAGATACGCAGTATTTT
j_gene: TRBJ2-3
d_gene: TRBD2
v_gene: TRBV19
abundance: -

CDR3aa: CASKIAGTGLAYEQYF
CDR3nt: TGTGCCAGCAAAATTGCCGGGACAGGGTTGGCCTACGAGCAGTACTTC
j_gene: TRBJ2-7
d_gene: TRBD1
v_gene: TRBV28
abundance: -

CDR3aa: CASSPRYNSPLHF
CDR3nt: TGTGCCAGCTCACCGCGCTATAATTCACCCCTCCACTTT
j_gene: TRBJ1-6
d_gene: -
v_gene: TRBV18
abundance: -

CDR3aa: CASSWGTGDDEQYF
CDR3nt: TGTGCCAGCAGTTGGGGGACAGGGGATGACGAGCAGTACTTC
j_gene: TRBJ2-7
d_gene: TRBD1
v_gene: TRBV6-6
abundance: -

CDR3aa: CASSYSRQGGTEAFF
CDR3nt: TGTGCCAGCAGTTATTCAAGACAGGGAGGAACTGAAGCTTTCTTT
j_gene: TRBJ1-1
d_gene: TRBD1
v_gene: TRBV6-5
abundance: -

CDR3aa: CTSSQKKGTGVYGANVLTF
CDR3nt: TGCACCAGCAGCCAAAAAAAGGGGACAGGGGTGTATGGGGCCAACGTCCTGACTTTC
j_gene: TRBJ2-6
d_gene: -
v_gene: TRBV1
abundance: -

CDR3aa: CASTRQGRGGNTIYF
CDR3nt: TGTGCCAGCACTAGACAGGGAAGAGGTGGAAACACCATATATTTT
j_gene: TRBJ1-3
d_gene: TRBD1
v_gene: TRBV6-5
abundance: -

CDR3aa: CATKTGQGTGQPQHF
CDR3nt: TGTGCCACCAAGACCGGACAGGGGACAGGCCAGCCCCAGCATTTT
j_gene: TRBJ1-5
d_gene: TRBD1
v_gene: TRBV28
abundance: -

CDR3aa: CASSLSPTDRGYGYTF
CDR3nt: TGTGCCAGCAGTTTATCCCCCACGGACAGGGGGTATGGCTACACCTTC
j_gene: TRBJ1-2
d_gene: TRBD1
v_gene: TRBV27
abundance: once

CDR3aa: CASSLSISGTYEQYF
CDR3nt: TGTGCCAGCAGCTTATCCATATCTGGGACTTACGAGCAGTACTTC
j_gene: TRBJ2-7
d_gene: -
v_gene: TRBV7-9
abundance: -

CDR3aa: CASSVEDRPYEQYF
CDR3nt: TGTGCCAGCAGCGTAGAGGACAGACCCTACGAGCAGTACTTC
j_gene: TRBJ2-7
d_gene: -
v_gene: TRBV9
abundance: -

CDR3aa: CASSLRTSGSNEQFF
CDR3nt: TGTGCCAGCAGCTTGCGGACTAGCGGGAGCAATGAGCAGTTCTTC
j_gene: TRBJ2-1
d_gene: TRBD2
v_gene: TRBV5-6
abundance: -

CDR3aa: CASNLARPTEAFF
CDR3nt: TGTGCCAGCAACTTAGCCAGGCCCACTGAAGCTTTCTTT
j_gene: TRBJ1-1
d_gene: -
v_gene: TRBV7-6
abundance: -

CDR3aa: CASSPGQENSPLHF
CDR3nt: TGTGCCAGCTCACCGGGACAGGAAAATTCACCCCTCCACTTT
j_gene: TRBJ1-6
d_gene: TRBD1
v_gene: TRBV18
abundance: -

CDR3aa: CASSQGTSPGYEQYF
CDR3nt: TGTGCCAGCAGCCAAGGGACCTCCCCGGGGTACGAGCAGTACTTC
j_gene: TRBJ2-7
d_gene: -
v_gene: TRBV14
abundance: -

CDR3aa: CASGPGLYYGYTF
CDR3nt: TGTGCCAGCGGCCCGGGACTATACTATGGCTACACCTTC
j_gene: TRBJ1-2
d_gene: -
v_gene: TRBV27
abundance: -

CDR3aa: CATSRVDYSYEQYF
CDR3nt: TGTGCCACCAGCAGAGTAGACTACTCCTACGAGCAGTACTTC
j_gene: TRBJ2-7
d_gene: -
v_gene: TRBV15
abundance: -

CDR3aa: CASSEWGSHVSEAFF
CDR3nt: TGTGCCAGCAGTGAATGGGGCAGCCATGTTTCGGAAGCTTTCTTT
j_gene: TRBJ1-1
d_gene: -
v_gene: TRBV25-1
abundance: -

CDR3aa: CASSQGLSAYNEQFF
CDR3nt: TGCGCCAGCAGCCAAGGACTGTCCGCCTACAATGAGCAGTTCTTC
j_gene: TRBJ2-1
d_gene: -
v_gene: TRBV4-1
abundance: few

CDR3aa: CASRGQGPSYNEQFF
CDR3nt: TGTGCCAGCAGGGGACAGGGGCCTTCCTACAATGAGCAGTTCTTC
j_gene: TRBJ2-1
d_gene: TRBD1
v_gene: TRBV6-5
abundance: -

CDR3aa: CASSAYRESYTF
CDR3nt: TGTGCCAGCAGTGCCTACAGGGAAAGCTACACCTTC
j_gene: TRBJ1-2
d_gene: -
v_gene: TRBV27
abundance: -

CDR3aa: CSVKWGGSYNEQFF
CDR3nt: TGCAGCGTTAAGTGGGGGGGCTCCTACAATGAGCAGTTCTTC
j_gene: TRBJ2-1
d_gene: TRBD2
v_gene: TRBV29-1
abundance: -

CDR3aa: CSASQHVKAFF
CDR3nt: TGCAGTGCTAGCCAACACGTTAAAGCTTTCTTT
j_gene: TRBJ1-1
d_gene: -
v_gene: TRBV20-1
abundance: -

CDR3aa: CASSASDGGFGPQHF
CDR3nt: TGTGCCAGCAGTGCCTCCGACGGGGGATTTGGGCCCCAGCATTTT
j_gene: TRBJ1-5
d_gene: -
v_gene: TRBV2
abundance: -

CDR3aa: CASSYGRTGNTIYF
CDR3nt: TGTGCCAGCAGTTATGGGAGAACTGGAAACACCATATATTTT
j_gene: TRBJ1-3
d_gene: -
v_gene: TRBV6-5
abundance: -

CDR3aa: CASSPELQVVGNTIYF
CDR3nt: TGTGCCAGCAGCCCAGAACTACAGGTTGTCGGAAACACCATATATTTT
j_gene: TRBJ1-3
d_gene: -
v_gene: TRBV7-2
abundance: once

CDR3aa: CASSIDGLAGFSPGELFF
CDR3nt: TGTGCCAGTAGTATAGACGGACTAGCGGGTTTCAGCCCCGGGGAGCTGTTTTTT
j_gene: TRBJ2-2
d_gene: TRBD2
v_gene: TRBV19
abundance: -

CDR3aa: CSGRTGRSYEQYF
CDR3nt: TGCAGCGGAAGGACAGGGCGATCCTACGAGCAGTACTTC
j_gene: TRBJ2-7
d_gene: TRBD1
v_gene: TRBV29-1
abundance: -

CDR3aa: CASSEDIGGYTF
CDR3nt: TGTGCCAGCAGCGAAGACATTGGTGGCTACACCTTC
j_gene: TRBJ1-2
d_gene: -
v_gene: TRBV5-4
abundance: -

CDR3aa: CASSLRSSNYGYTF
CDR3nt: TGCGCCAGCAGCTTGAGGAGCTCCAACTATGGCTACACCTTC
j_gene: TRBJ1-2
d_gene: -
v_gene: TRBV5-1
abundance: few

CDR3aa: CASSEATRRFEAFF
CDR3nt: TGTGCCAGCAGTGAAGCCACCAGAAGATTTGAAGCTTTCTTT
j_gene: TRBJ1-1
d_gene: -
v_gene: TRBV6-1
abundance: few

CDR3aa: CSCSWWTGDTEAFF
CDR3nt: TGCAGTTGCTCCTGGTGGACAGGGGACACTGAAGCTTTCTTT
j_gene: TRBJ1-1
d_gene: TRBD1
v_gene: TRBV29-1
abundance: -

CDR3aa: CASSLAQGTDTQYF
CDR3nt: TGTGCCAGCAGCTTAGCCCAGGGTACAGATACGCAGTATTTT
j_gene: TRBJ2-3
d_gene: -
v_gene: TRBV7-8
abundance: -

CDR3aa: CATSRAGYEQYF
CDR3nt: TGTGCCACCAGCAGAGCAGGGTACGAGCAGTACTTC
j_gene: TRBJ2-7
d_gene: -
v_gene: TRBV15
abundance: once

CDR3aa: CASSPSRGPGNTIYF
CDR3nt: TGTGCCAGCTCACCTTCTAGGGGGCCAGGAAACACCATATATTTT
j_gene: TRBJ1-3
d_gene: TRBD1
v_gene: TRBV18
abundance: -

CDR3aa: CASSQVTGLNTEAFF
CDR3nt: TGCGCCAGCAGCCAAGTTACAGGGCTGAACACTGAAGCTTTCTTT
j_gene: TRBJ1-1
d_gene: -
v_gene: TRBV4-1
abundance: -

CDR3aa: CASNPGQCNQPQHF
CDR3nt: TGCGCCAGCAACCCGGGACAGTGCAATCAGCCCCAGCATTTT
j_gene: TRBJ1-5
d_gene: TRBD1
v_gene: TRBV10-1
abundance: -

CDR3aa: CASSSSSNQPQHF
CDR3nt: TGTGCCAGCAGTAGTAGTAGCAATCAGCCCCAGCATTTT
j_gene: TRBJ1-5
d_gene: -
v_gene: TRBV27
abundance: -

CDR3aa: CASMIGTGGTAFF
CDR3nt: TGTGCCAGCATGATTGGGACAGGGGGGACGGCTTTCTTT
j_gene: TRBJ1-1
d_gene: TRBD1
v_gene: TRBV2
abundance: few

CDR3aa: CASGRAVEDTF
CDR3nt: TGTGCCAGCGGCCGAGCGGTGGAGGACACCTTC
j_gene: TRBJ1-2
d_gene: -
v_gene: TRBV2
abundance: -

CDR3aa: CASSIDVGGPTDTQYF
CDR3nt: TGTGCCAGTAGTATAGACGTCGGGGGGCCCACAGATACGCAGTATTTT
j_gene: TRBJ2-3
d_gene: -
v_gene: TRBV19
abundance: -

CDR3aa: CASSARTVNTEAFF
CDR3nt: TGTGCCAGCAGTGCAAGAACAGTGAACACTGAAGCTTTCTTT
j_gene: TRBJ1-1
d_gene: -
v_gene: TRBV6-1
abundance: once

CDR3aa: CASSVGAAWGDGYTF
CDR3nt: TGTGCCAGCAGCGTAGGTGCAGCTTGGGGGGATGGCTACACCTTC
j_gene: TRBJ1-2
d_gene: -
v_gene: TRBV9
abundance: -

CDR3aa: CASGQGGGYGYTF
CDR3nt: TGTGCCAGCGGACAGGGAGGGGGATATGGCTACACCTTC
j_gene: TRBJ1-2
d_gene: TRBD1
v_gene: TRBV6-5
abundance: -

CDR3aa: CASSQVSPGERYEQYF
CDR3nt: TGTGCCAGCAGCCAAGTCAGCCCAGGGGAGAGGTACGAGCAGTACTTC
j_gene: TRBJ2-7
d_gene: -
v_gene: TRBV4-2
abundance: -

CDR3aa: CASSHLRRGRDKNIQYF
CDR3nt: TGTGCCAGCAGTCACCTCCGTAGGGGGCGTGACAAAAACATTCAGTACTTC
j_gene: TRBJ2-4
d_gene: TRBD1
v_gene: TRBV28
abundance: -

CDR3aa: CASIRHGGSYEQYF
CDR3nt: TGTGCCAGCATCCGTCACGGGGGCTCCTACGAGCAGTACTTC
j_gene: TRBJ2-7
d_gene: -
v_gene: TRBV7-8
abundance: -

CDR3aa: CASRTTGTNGANVLTF
CDR3nt: TGTGCCAGCAGAACGACAGGGACCAATGGGGCCAACGTCCTGACTTTC
j_gene: TRBJ2-6
d_gene: TRBD1
v_gene: TRBV27
abundance: -

CDR3aa: CASSPRQGVDTEAFF
CDR3nt: TGTGCCAGCTCACCAAGACAGGGGGTCGACACTGAAGCTTTCTTT
j_gene: TRBJ1-1
d_gene: TRBD1
v_gene: TRBV18
abundance: few

CDR3aa: CASSEGQGEREQYF
CDR3nt: TGTGCCAGCAGCGAAGGACAGGGGGAACGCGAGCAGTACTTC
j_gene: TRBJ2-7
d_gene: TRBD1
v_gene: TRBV11-3
abundance: -

CDR3aa: CASSSHPSTGELFF
CDR3nt: TGCGCCAGCAGCTCGCATCCGAGCACCGGGGAGCTGTTTTTT
j_gene: TRBJ2-2
d_gene: -
v_gene: TRBV5-1
abundance: -

CDR3aa: CASSRGGGETQYF
CDR3nt: TGTGCCAGCAGTCGCGGGGGCGGGGAGACCCAGTACTTC
j_gene: TRBJ2-5
d_gene: -
v_gene: TRBV5-6
abundance: -